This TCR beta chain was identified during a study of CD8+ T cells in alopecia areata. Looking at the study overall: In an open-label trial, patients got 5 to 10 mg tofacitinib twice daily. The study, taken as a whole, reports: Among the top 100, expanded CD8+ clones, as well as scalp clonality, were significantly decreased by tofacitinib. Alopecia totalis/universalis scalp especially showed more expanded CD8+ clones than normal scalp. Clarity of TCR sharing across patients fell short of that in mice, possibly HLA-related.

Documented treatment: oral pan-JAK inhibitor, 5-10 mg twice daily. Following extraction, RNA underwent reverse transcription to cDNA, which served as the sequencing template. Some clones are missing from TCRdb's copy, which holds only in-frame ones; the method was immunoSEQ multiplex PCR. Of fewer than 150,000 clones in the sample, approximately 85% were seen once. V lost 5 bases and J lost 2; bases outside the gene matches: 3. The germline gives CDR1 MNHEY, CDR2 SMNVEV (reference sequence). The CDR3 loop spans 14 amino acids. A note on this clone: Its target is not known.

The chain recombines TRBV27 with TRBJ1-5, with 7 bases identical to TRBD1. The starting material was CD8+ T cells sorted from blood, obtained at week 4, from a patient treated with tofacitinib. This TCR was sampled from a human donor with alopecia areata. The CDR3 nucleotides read TGTGCCAGCAGTCTAGACAGGGGCAATCAGCCCCAGCATTTT. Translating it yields CASSLDRGNQPQHF.